These 10 T cell receptor beta chains originate from one sample sequenced in a study of shared clonotypes between healthy human individuals. Repertoires were generated with immunoSEQ multiplex PCR, while TCRdb's copy carries only in-frame clones and drops some. In the table there are about 990,000 clones, 75% to 85% of which are singletons. Sequencing used memory CD4+ T cells from PBMCs. The subset was: CD45RA-negative fraction. The receptor source for this set is a man in his late teens or twenties in good health. Some clones in this sample may be carry-over from other donors' samples.

V gene TRBV11-2 combines with J gene TRBJ2-1; no definite D call. Trimming pared 0 bases from V and 15 bases from J, leaving 18 bases between. Germline V gene data show CDR1 as SGHAT and CDR2 as FQNNGV. This CDR3 is 14 amino acids long. The DNA of the CDR3 is TGTGCCAGCAGCTTAGAGAAGCCTAGTTCTTTGCTGTTCTTC. Translating gives CASSLEKPSSLLFF.

The J gene is TRBJ2-3, the V gene TRBV5-1; maybe TRBD1 (6 bases). The CDR3 spans 14 residues. The V gene lost 4 bases and the J gene lost 1 base, with 10 bases spanning the gap. Germline CDR1 and CDR2: SGHRS and YFSETQ. The CDR3 region is CASSTDRRTDTQYF. The CDR3 DNA is TGCGCCAGCAGCACCGACAGGCGCACAGATACGCAGTATTTT. Looking up the rest from reference TRBV5-1 and TRBJ2-3 gives the full variable domain: KAGVTQTPRYLIKTRGQQVTLSCSPISGHRSVSWYQQTPGQGLQFLFEYFSETQRNKGNFPGRFSGRQFSNSRSEMNVSTLELGDSALYLCASSTDRRTDTQYFGPGTRLTVL.

For this clone: The same CDR3 arises from other DNA sequences in this sample as well. The chain recombines TRBV18 with TRBJ2-2; TRBD1 matches at 7 bases. Germline loops: CDR1 KGHSH, CDR2 LQKENI. The V gene end was trimmed by 6 bases and the J gene end by 1 base; junction bases not matched to a gene: 5. This CDR3 region has 15 residues. The CDR3, as DNA: TGTGCCAGCTCCACCGGGACAGTGAACACCGGGGAGCTGTTTTTT. Its translation: CASSTGTVNTGELFF.

This clone has just a few counts. This rearrangement joins TRBV2 to TRBJ2-1; the D is unclear. V lost 5 bases and J 10 bases, leaving 18 bases between the germline ends. The CDR3 sequence is 14 residues long. Germline values: CDR1 SNHLY, CDR2 FYNNEI. CDR3 sequence (DNA): TGTGCCAGCAGTCAATCACGGCTGGGGATCGAGCAGTTCTTC. Its translation: CASSQSRLGIEQFF.

This sequence joins TRBV4-2 and TRBJ2-5; TRBD2 aligns across 10 bases. Germline V gene sequence: CDR1 LGHNA, CDR2 YNFKEQ. The ends lost 1 base at V and 1 base at J; junction bases unmatched: 3. The CDR3 contains 16 residues. This chain's CDR3 is CASSQGTSGLQETQYF. The CDR3 DNA sequence: TGTGCCAGCAGCCAAGGGACTAGCGGCCTCCAAGAGACCCAGTACTTC.

The count of this clone is one. This chain connects TRBV28 to TRBJ1-1; D is unresolved. Germline values: CDR1 MDHEN, CDR2 SYDVKM. The CDR3 has 16 residues. The germline V and J ends were trimmed by 4 bases and 5 bases, with 20 bases remaining between them. The DNA for the CDR3 is TGTGCCAGCAGTTCCTCCCGGTTGGTAGGGTGGACTGAAGCTTTCTTT. Its translation is CASSSSRLVGWTEAFF. The full variable domain, with the rest looked up from reference TRBV28 and TRBJ1-1, is DVKVTQSSRYLVKRTGEKVFLECVQDMDHENMFWYRQDPGLGLRLIYFSYDVKMKEKGDIPEGYSVSREKKERFSLILESASTNQTSMYLCASSSSRLVGWTEAFFGQGTRLTVV.

This clone has only a few counts. The genes are TRBV7-9 and TRBJ1-1; maybe TRBD1 (6 bases). Trimming removed 5 bases from V and 2 bases from J, with 12 bases in between. The CDR3 is 14 residues long. CDR1 SEHNR and CDR2 FQNEAQ come from the germline V gene (reference sequence). The CDR3 loop is CASSGGTINTEAFF. CDR3 in DNA: TGTGCCAGCAGCGGCGGGACAATTAACACTGAAGCTTTCTTT. Drawing the rest from reference TRBV7-9 and TRBJ1-1, the complete variable domain is DTGVSQNPRHKITKRGQNVTFRCDPISEHNRLYWYRQTLGQGPEFLTYFQNEAQLEKSRLLSDRFSAERPKGSFSTLEIQRTEQGDSAMYLCASSGGTINTEAFFGQGTRLTVV.

V is TRBV28 and J is TRBJ2-6, with a tentative D call TRBD1 (6 bases). V was pared by 7 bases and J by 0 bases, with 13 bases between. The CDR3 sequence is 16 residues long. Germline assignment: CDR1 MDHEN and CDR2 SYDVKM. The CDR3 DNA follows: TGTGCCAGCAAGCTAGGACAGTCCTCTGGGGCCAACGTCCTGACTTTC. Translating gives CASKLGQSSGANVLTF.

This clone was detected a few times. This sample includes further DNA sequences coding for the same CDR3. The chain links TRBV4-1 to TRBJ1-2; 9 nucleotides align to TRBD1. The CDR3 length is 14 residues. The ends lost 1 base at V and 5 bases at J; junction bases unmatched: 2. Germline assignment: CDR1 MGHRA and CDR2 YSYEKL. The CDR3 protein is CASSQGDRAYGYTF. CDR3 nucleotides: TGCGCCAGCAGCCAAGGGGACAGGGCATATGGCTACACCTTC.

The J gene is TRBJ2-4, the V gene TRBV5-4; 8 nucleotides match TRBD2. Germline lookup yields CDR1 SGHNT and CDR2 YYREEE (reference sequence). Trimming removed 4 bases from V and 0 bases from J; junction bases left unmatched: 3. The CDR3 is made up of 15 amino acids. CDR3 DNA sequence: TGTGCCAGCAGCCTTAGCGGGGTAGCCAAAAACATTCAGTACTTC. Protein: CASSLSGVAKNIQYF.